This note documents a single TCR beta chain sequence. Its antigen remains unknown. Uncontrolled infection, other autoimmune disease, pregnancy or lactation disqualified patients from enrolment. Deletions cut 2 bases from V and 3 bases from J, with 12 bases between. Germline V gene data show CDR1 as SGHKS and CDR2 as YYEKEE (reference sequence). The CDR3 consists of 15 residues. TCR beta CDR3 region amplification was performed from RNA transcripts. Carried out on the TCR CDR3, a first-round RT-PCR used the HTBI primer set. TCRdb independently ran MiXCR on the multiplex PCR reads; one entry per CDR3 protein. The sample holds fewer than 450,000 distinct CDR3 sequences, over 13% seen once. The sample comes from a study of T cells in Graves' hyperthyroidism and ophthalmopathy. For the study at large: The initial diagnosis was the point when peripheral blood was collected, ahead of any treatment. Study conclusions and caveats: The model foresaw ophthalmopathy a median around 6.4 months prior to onset.

The chain links TRBV5-5 to TRBJ2-1, with a weak D call TRBD2 (6 bases). The receptor was isolated from a man aged 45 to 65 with Graves' ophthalmopathy. Sequencing input: blood. CDR3 nucleotides: TGTGCCAGCAGCTTATTAACGGGAGTCTACAATGAGCAGTTCTTC. Translating it yields CASSLLTGVYNEQFF.